Listed here are 9 T cell receptor beta chains from one sample, sequenced in a study of blood T cell repertoires in COVID-19. Sequencing was performed with immunoSEQ multiplex PCR; in TCRdb, only in-frame clones are kept and a portion is missing. The data contain 400,000 or so clones, 75% to 90% of them singletons. Sequencing was carried out using peripheral blood. The receptors were gathered from a woman in her forties with COVID-19, enrolled during active disease.

The rearrangement links TRBV18 to TRBJ1-1; 8 nucleotides match TRBD1. Per the germline V gene, CDR1 is KGHSH and CDR2 is LQKENI. V lost 1 base, J lost 5 bases, and 12 bases stayed unmatched. The length of the CDR3 is 17 residues. In DNA form, the CDR3 reads TGTGCCAGCTCACCACAGAGGACAGGGAGGGTTACGACTGAAGCTTTCTTT. This codes for CASSPQRTGRVTTEAFF. Complete variable domain (other parts from reference TRBV18 and TRBJ1-1): NAGVMQNPRHLVRRRGQEARLRCSPMKGHSHVYWYRQLPEEGLKFMVYLQKENIIDESGMPKERFSAEFPKEGPSILRIQQVVRGDSAAYFCASSPQRTGRVTTEAFFGQGTRLTVV.

This sequence joins TRBV9 and TRBJ2-3, with D possibly being TRBD2 (6 bases). This CDR3 is 16 amino acids long. V was cut by 1 base and J by 4 bases, with 16 bases left in between. The germline V gene has CDR1 SGDLS and CDR2 YYNGEE. The CDR3 reads CASSVNPAGNSDTQYF. The CDR3 nucleotides are TGTGCCAGCAGCGTAAACCCAGCGGGTAACTCAGATACGCAGTATTTT.

The DNA for the CDR3 is TGTGCCAGCAGCTTAGTTCCGGAGCAAGCTTTCTTT. It translates to CASSLVPEQAFF. V usage is TRBV13 and J usage is TRBJ1-1; D gene ambiguous. The CDR3 sequence is 12 residues long. CDR1 and CDR2 (germline): PRHDT, FYEKMQ (reference sequence). V shed 1 base and J shed 9 bases, with 9 bases lying between them.

The chain links TRBV28 to TRBJ1-2; D call uncertain. V was trimmed by 3 bases and J by 4 bases, leaving 18 bases between them. The CDR3 is 16 residues long. Germline V gene data show CDR1 as MDHEN and CDR2 as SYDVKM. CDR3 sequence reads: CASSFSGRQSSYGYTF. The CDR3, as DNA: TGTGCCAGCAGTTTCTCTGGTCGTCAGTCAAGCTATGGCTACACCTTC.

The chain employs TRBV28 and TRBJ2-7, with TRBD2 matching 11 bases. Losses at the gene ends were 2 bases for V and 3 bases for J; bases not matched to a gene: 3. Germline values: CDR1 MDHEN, CDR2 SYDVKM. The CDR3 length is 15 residues. The CDR3, as DNA: TGTGCCAGCAGTTTAACTAGCGGGAGAAACTACGAGCAGTACTTC. As protein: CASSLTSGRNYEQYF.

This chain connects TRBV28 to TRBJ2-7; D possibly corresponds to TRBD1 (5 bases). The CDR3 runs to 12 residues. Germline V gene lookup returns CDR1 MDHEN and CDR2 SYDVKM. Deletions cut 6 bases from V and 3 bases from J, with 9 bases between. The CDR3 here is CASRPRVYEQYF. The DNA for the CDR3 is TGTGCCAGCAGACCCAGGGTCTACGAGCAGTACTTC.

The V and J genes are TRBV11-2 and TRBJ1-4; D is uncertain. Germline assignment: CDR1 SGHAT and CDR2 FQNNGV. The CDR3 loop spans 13 amino acids. The ends were cut back, 7 bases at V and 8 bases at J, with 14 bases in the middle. The chain's CDR3 is CASTKNRGEKLFF. The CDR3 DNA sequence: TGTGCCAGCACTAAGAACCGGGGAGAAAAACTGTTTTTT. The entire variable domain, with the rest obtained from reference TRBV11-2 and TRBJ1-4, is as follows: EAGVAQSPRYKIIEKRQSVAFWCNPISGHATLYWYQQILGQGPKLLIQFQNNGVVDDSQLPKDRFSAERLKGVDSTLKIQPAKLEDSAVYLCASTKNRGEKLFFGSGTQLSVL.

This chain uses TRBV18 with TRBJ1-1; 12 bases line up with TRBD1. CDR3 length: 17 amino acids. CDR1 is KGHSH, CDR2 LQKENI, per germline. Trimming removed 3 bases from V and 5 bases from J; junction bases left unmatched: 10. CDR3 amino acids: CASSPLRDRGLFTEAFF. CDR3 in DNA: TGTGCCAGCTCACCGCTTCGGGACAGGGGGCTGTTTACTGAAGCTTTCTTT. The whole variable domain, filled in from reference TRBV18 and TRBJ1-1, reads NAGVMQNPRHLVRRRGQEARLRCSPMKGHSHVYWYRQLPEEGLKFMVYLQKENIIDESGMPKERFSAEFPKEGPSILRIQQVVRGDSAAYFCASSPLRDRGLFTEAFFGQGTRLTVV.

The CDR3 coding sequence is TGTGCCAGCAGTTTACAGGGGTATAGCAATCAGCCCCAGCATTTT. This translates into CASSLQGYSNQPQHF. V and J are TRBV28 and TRBJ1-5; a possible D gene is TRBD1 (6 bases). Germline assignment: CDR1 MDHEN and CDR2 SYDVKM. The CDR3 spans 15 residues. The V end lost 2 bases, the J end lost 0 bases, and 8 bases lay between the germline ends. Full variable domain (outside the CDR3, taken from reference TRBV28 and TRBJ1-5): DVKVTQSSRYLVKRTGEKVFLECVQDMDHENMFWYRQDPGLGLRLIYFSYDVKMKEKGDIPEGYSVSREKKERFSLILESASTNQTSMYLCASSLQGYSNQPQHFGDGTRLSIL.